The rows below give T cell receptor beta chains drawn from one sample of a study of T cells after yellow fever vaccination. TCRdb called the 5' RACE reads again in MiXCR, with one record for every CDR3 protein. The table has 300,000 to 450,000 distinct CDR3 sequences, less than 9.5% seen once. Source: PBMCs, taken roughly 46 days after the first yellow fever vaccination. Every receptor here comes from a young man who received the YFV17D yellow fever vaccine. Each CDR3 is given with its conserved first and last residue. Each record gives: CDR3 length, D gene, V gene, clone size, J gene, CDR3 protein, CDR3 DNA. D genes are given only for firm matches. Expanded clones are given a class, and other clones once, few, many or no size at all.

>13|TRBD1|TRBV19|few|TRBJ2-5
CASRSGTEETQYF
TGTGCCAGTAGATCCGGGACAGAAGAGACCCAGTACTTC
>15|-|TRBV12-3/TRBV12-4|-|TRBJ1-2
CASSERSGVNYGYTF
TGTGCCAGCAGTGAGAGATCAGGGGTTAACTATGGCTACACCTTC
>15|-|TRBV25-1|-|TRBJ1-4
CASSARQNRGEKLFF
TGTGCCAGCAGTGCCCGACAAAACCGAGGGGAAAAACTGTTTTTT
>13|-|TRBV29-1|-|TRBJ2-3
CSVEGTRTDTQYF
TGCAGCGTTGAGGGGACCCGTACAGATACGCAGTATTTT
>14|-|TRBV13|-|TRBJ2-7
CASSIRRRWNEQYF
TGTGCCAGCAGCATAAGAAGAAGGTGGAACGAGCAGTACTTC
>14|TRBD1|TRBV7-2|-|TRBJ1-1
CASSFLVQGARAFF
TGTGCCAGCAGCTTTCTGGTACAGGGGGCGCGAGCTTTCTTT
>16|-|TRBV4-1|few|TRBJ2-6
CASSQIGTDLANVLTF
TGCGCCAGCAGCCAAATAGGTACAGACCTGGCCAACGTCCTGACTTTC
>14|-|TRBV7-2|-|TRBJ2-5
CASSPPGAQETQYF
TGTGCCAGCAGCCCCCCGGGGGCTCAAGAGACCCAGTACTTC
>15|TRBD2|TRBV6-2/TRBV6-3|-|TRBJ2-7
CASTEGASGGYEQYF
TGTGCCAGCACCGAGGGAGCTAGCGGGGGCTACGAGCAGTACTTC
>14|-|TRBV19|-|TRBJ1-4
CASSIIATNEKLFF
TGTGCCAGTAGTATTATTGCAACTAATGAAAAACTGTTTTTT
>19|TRBD1|TRBV4-2|-|TRBJ2-6
CASSQQSGQGFSGANVLTF
TGTGCCAGCAGCCAACAATCGGGACAGGGATTCTCTGGGGCCAACGTCCTGACTTTC
>16|TRBD2|TRBV12-3/TRBV12-4|-|TRBJ2-5
CASSSLAGGPQETQYF
TGTGCCAGCAGTTCACTAGCGGGGGGCCCCCAAGAGACCCAGTACTTC
>14|-|TRBV7-2|many|TRBJ2-5
CASSFSIWGETQYF
TGTGCCAGCAGCTTCAGTATCTGGGGAGAGACCCAGTACTTC
>14|-|TRBV29-1|many|TRBJ2-1
CSVDSQGLKNEQFF
TGCAGCGTTGATAGTCAGGGGCTCAAGAATGAGCAGTTCTTC
>15|-|TRBV5-1|many|TRBJ2-6
CASSLGAAGANVLTF
TGCGCCAGCAGCTTGGGCGCAGCTGGGGCCAACGTCCTGACTTTC
>18|TRBD1|TRBV28|-|TRBJ2-3
CASSDRTGPTLVADTQYF
TGTGCCAGCAGCGACCGGACAGGGCCCACTCTCGTCGCAGATACGCAGTATTTT
>16|TRBD1|TRBV12-3/TRBV12-4|few|TRBJ2-5
CASSSVRDRPLETQYF
TGTGCCAGCAGCTCCGTTCGGGACAGGCCTCTGGAGACCCAGTACTTC
>15|-|TRBV27|few|TRBJ2-6
CASTVGVSGANVLTF
TGTGCCAGCACCGTGGGAGTTTCTGGGGCCAACGTCCTGACTTTC
>14|-|TRBV6-5|few|TRBJ2-1
CASSNYRAYNEQFF
TGTGCCAGCAGTAACTACAGGGCCTACAATGAGCAGTTCTTC
>15|-|TRBV12-3/TRBV12-4|-|TRBJ1-5
CASTHPGSGNQPQHF
TGTGCCAGCACCCACCCAGGGTCGGGCAATCAGCCCCAGCATTTT
>11|TRBD1|TRBV18|-|TRBJ2-1
CASSPGQGQFF
TGTGCCAGCTCACCAGGACAGGGTCAGTTCTTC
>12|-|TRBV10-2|many|TRBJ1-1
CASSESTLSAFF
TGCGCCAGCAGTGAGTCGACCCTATCAGCTTTCTTT
>14|TRBD1|TRBV6-1|-|TRBJ1-4
CASSIGQGNEKLFF
TGTGCCAGCAGTATCGGACAGGGGAATGAAAAACTGTTTTTT
>13|-|TRBV7-8|-|TRBJ2-3
CASRSPGSNTQYF
TGTGCCAGCAGATCCCCGGGGAGCAATACGCAGTATTTT
>13|-|TRBV12-3/TRBV12-4|few|TRBJ2-4
CASSFDGKNIQYF
TGTGCCAGCAGTTTCGATGGGAAAAACATTCAGTACTTC
>18|TRBD2|TRBV5-1|few|TRBJ2-5
CASSATSGGALFTETQYF
TGCGCCAGCAGCGCGACTAGCGGGGGGGCTCTCTTTACTGAGACCCAGTACTTC
>17|-|TRBV18|-|TRBJ1-6
CASSPRSSGSHNSPLHF
TGTGCCAGCTCACCAAGATCTAGCGGCAGTCATAATTCACCCCTCCACTTT
>14|-|TRBV7-2|few|TRBJ1-1
CASSPLERATEAFF
TGTGCCAGCAGCCCTTTGGAAAGGGCCACTGAAGCTTTCTTT
>14|TRBD1|TRBV10-3|-|TRBJ2-5
CAISAAGGVETQYF
TGTGCCATCAGTGCCGCAGGGGGCGTGGAGACCCAGTACTTC
>15|-|TRBV29-1|few|TRBJ2-2
CSVGGAGMNTGELFF
TGCAGCGTTGGGGGGGCAGGGATGAACACCGGGGAGCTGTTTTTT
>16|-|TRBV21-1|-|TRBJ1-5
CASSKGMRWGGQPQHF
TGTGCCAGCAGCAAAGGGATGCGGTGGGGGGGTCAGCCCCAGCATTTT
>14|TRBD1|TRBV28|few|TRBJ1-1
CASSPLRDSKEAFF
TGTGCCAGCAGTCCTCTCCGGGACAGCAAAGAAGCTTTCTTT
>16|TRBD2|TRBV7-2|few|TRBJ2-1
CASSVGGGTSYNEQFF
TGTGCCAGCAGCGTCGGGGGAGGGACTTCCTACAATGAGCAGTTCTTC
>13|-|TRBV7-2|-|TRBJ2-7
CASSSGMAYEQYF
TGTGCCAGCAGTTCAGGGATGGCCTACGAGCAGTACTTC